This TCR beta chain was profiled in a study of T cell changes during pregnancy in multiple sclerosis. This table comes from immunoSEQ multiplex PCR, and its TCRdb copy is limited to in-frame clones, with some not included. The table shows about 98,000 clones, with under 95% occurring only once. Germline lookup yields CDR1 KGHSH and CDR2 LQKENI. This CDR3 has 14 amino acids. The V end was cut by 4 bases, the J end by 3 bases, with 12 bases between. The chain combines TRBV18 with TRBJ2-5; possibly TRBD1 for D (5 bases). This TCR came from a female donor in good health, enrolled as a control in a pregnancy study. The sequenced sample was peripheral blood, obtained after pregnancy. The CDR3, as DNA: TGTGCCAGCTCACTCACTCAGGGCAAAGAGACCCAGTACTTC. It yields the protein CASSLTQGKETQYF.